Listed below are T cell receptor beta chains from one sample, sequenced in a study of regulatory T cells in long-lasting Graves disease. Using its own MiXCR run on the multiplex PCR reads, TCRdb lists one record per CDR3 protein. The sample has fewer than 500,000 distinct CDR3 sequences; about 16% are singletons. In addition, the sample was reused for a study of T cells in Graves' hyperthyroidism and ophthalmopathy.

Sequencing was performed on peripheral blood mononuclear cells (PBMCs), taken at new diagnosis, from a patient treated with antithyroid drugs. The receptor source for this set is a man aged 35 to 55 with Graves disease. Both conserved end residues are part of each CDR3. The D gene is left open where the match is weak. Only some rows state a clone size, as once, few, many or a class for expanded clones.

CDR3aa,CDR3nt,abundance,d_gene,j_gene,v_gene
CASSRRQATNEKLFF,TGCGCCAGCAGCCGCCGACAGGCAACTAATGAAAAACTGTTTTTT,few,.,TRBJ1-4,TRBV5-1
CASSQTGGNTIYF,TGTGCCAGCAGCCAGACAGGGGGGAACACCATATATTTT,few,TRBD1,TRBJ1-3,TRBV3-1
CASSSTSETQYF,TGTGCCAGCAGTAGTACCTCAGAGACCCAGTACTTC,many,.,TRBJ2-5,TRBV2
CASSYDGSRAYEQYF,TGCGCCAGCAGCTACGACGGGTCCCGGGCCTACGAGCAGTACTTC,few,.,TRBJ2-7,TRBV5-1
CASSRSASGRSNEQFF,TGTGCCAGCAGTCGATCGGCTAGCGGGAGAAGCAATGAGCAGTTCTTC,many,TRBD2,TRBJ2-1,TRBV12-3/TRBV12-4
CASSLQGAMYF,TGTGCCAGCAGTCTACAGGGGGCCATGTACTTC,.,TRBD1,TRBJ2-7,TRBV6-1
CASSGSTRLTDTQYF,TGTGCCAGCAGCGGTTCGACTAGACTCACAGATACGCAGTATTTT,many,.,TRBJ2-3,TRBV5-5
CASSPQREQFF,TGTGCCAGCAGCCCACAGAGGGAGCAGTTCTTC,many,.,TRBJ2-1,TRBV7-9
CASSLGHHYGYTF,TGTGCCAGCAGTCTCGGACACCACTATGGCTACACCTTC,once,.,TRBJ1-2,TRBV12-3/TRBV12-4
CASSPGLAGPGELFF,TGCGCCAGCAGCCCGGGACTAGCGGGACCCGGGGAGCTGTTTTTT,many,TRBD2,TRBJ2-2,TRBV5-1
CASSSVLAGISYNEQFF,TGTGCCAGTAGCTCAGTTCTAGCGGGGATATCCTACAATGAGCAGTTCTTC,few,TRBD2,TRBJ2-1,TRBV19
CSVVGRERVQYF,TGCAGCGTTGTGGGGCGGGAGAGAGTGCAGTACTTC,few,TRBD2,TRBJ2-7,TRBV29-1
CASSTLAGELFF,TGTGCCAGCAGTACCCTTGCCGGGGAGCTGTTTTTT,many,.,TRBJ2-2,TRBV27